These 20 T cell receptor beta chains share one sample of origin, sequenced in a study of T cell clonality in common variable immunodeficiency. This table comes from immunoSEQ multiplex PCR, and its TCRdb copy is limited to in-frame clones, with some not included. The sample has 52,000 or so clones, none seen only once; the top ten hold 0.65% to 1%. Input material: peripheral blood mononuclear cells. The receptor source for this set is a person aged 18 to 75 in good health.

Many counts were recorded for this clone. The read halts 3 residues ahead of the CDR3 end, with the missing end drawn from the germline J gene. Other DNA sequences of this sample code for an identical CDR3. J is TRBJ2-1 and V is TRBV7-9; D ambiguous. The CDR3 is 14 amino acids. V was trimmed by 1 base and J by 6 bases, leaving 10 bases between them. Germline assignment: CDR1 SEHNR and CDR2 FQNEAQ (reference sequence). The covered CDR3 bases are TGTGCCAGCAGCTTAGATATGGCTAGCAATGAG. It codes for CASSLDMASNE. The whole CDR3 sequence reads CASSLDMASNEQFF.

This clone was detected ten times or more. The read gets to within 3 residues of the CDR3 end, and the germline J gene fills in the rest. This chain uses TRBV9 with TRBJ2-3; possibly TRBD1 for D (5 bases). Germline V gene sequence: CDR1 SGDLS, CDR2 YYNGEE. This CDR3 comprises 14 residues. V dropped 0 bases and J dropped 3 bases, with 8 bases sitting between them. CDR3 DNA, as far as it was read: TGTGCCAGCAGCGTAGAAGCAGGGACAGATACG. This codes for CASSVEAGTDT. The whole CDR3 sequence is CASSVEAGTDTQYF. The variable domain in full, with the rest retrieved from reference TRBV9 and TRBJ2-3, is DSGVTQTPKHLITATGQRVTLRCSPRSGDLSVYWYQQSLDQGLQFLIQYYNGEERAKGNILERFSAQQFPDLHSELNLSSLELGDSALYFCASSVEAGTDTQYFGPGTRLTVL.

This clone was seen a few times. The missing CDR3 end, 3 residues past where the read stops, is filled in from the germline J gene. The chain is built from TRBV19 and TRBJ1-2; the match to TRBD1 covers 8 bases. CDR3 length equals 14 residues. Germline V CDR1 and CDR2: LNHDA, SQIVND (reference sequence). Incomplete CDR3 DNA: TGTGCCAGTAGTATATCCTGGACAGGGCGGGAC. Translating gives CASSISWTGRD. In full, the CDR3 is CASSISWTGRDYTF.

This clone was counted at least ten times. The junction does not match germline at one end; this may be a read error. The CDR3 end is not reached by the read, which stops 3 residues before it; the germline J gene fills it in. V gene TRBV7-9 combines with J gene TRBJ2-3; 7 bases agree with TRBD1. CDR3 size: 12 residues. Germline V lookup: CDR1 SEHNR, CDR2 FQNEAQ (reference sequence). This CDR3 is CASSPGTVTQYF. The part of the CDR3 DNA that was read is TGTGCCAGCAGCCCCGGGACAGTTACG.

This clone appeared many times. The read finishes 3 residues shy of the CDR3 end, and the germline J gene is used to complete it. This chain uses TRBV12-3 or TRBV12-4 with TRBJ2-3; D is possibly TRBD1 (6 bases). This CDR3 comprises 16 residues. V lost 2 bases to trimming and J lost 5 bases, with 17 bases between them. CDR3 DNA (partial): TGTGCCAGCAGTTTACTGTCCGCAGGGGCGAGAGATACG. It yields the protein CASSLLSAGARDT. The entire CDR3 sequence reads CASSLLSAGARDTQYF.

Of note for this clone: The sequence runs out 3 residues before the end of the CDR3; the remainder is reconstructed from the germline J gene. This chain links TRBV5-1 with TRBJ2-3; D is perhaps TRBD2 (5 bases). The CDR3 covers 16 residues. CDR1 and CDR2 from the germline V gene are SGHRS and YFSETQ. The CDR3 region is CASSLADYGIEETQYF. The sequenced part of the CDR3 DNA is TGCGCCAGCAGCTTGGCCGACTATGGGATAGAGGAGACG.

This clone has a count of ten or more. The read falls 3 residues short of the CDR3 end, and the missing part is taken from the germline J gene. This chain uses TRBV30 with TRBJ1-5; the match to TRBD1 covers 7 bases. V lost 4 bases to trimming and J lost 4 bases; unmatched junction nucleotides: 7. In germline, CDR1 is GTSNPN, CDR2 SVGIG (reference sequence). The CDR3 sequence is 14 residues long. The CDR3 bases that were read are TGTGCCTGGAAGGTTGGGACAGAGAATCAGCCC. This sequence encodes CAWKVGTENQP. The CDR3 reads in full as CAWKVGTENQPQHF.

This clone occurred many times. The read ends 3 residues before the CDR3 terminus; that terminus is restored from the germline J gene. V is TRBV19 and J is TRBJ2-5, with 8 bases fitting TRBD1. CDR1 LNHDA and CDR2 SQIVND come from the germline V gene (reference sequence). V shed 8 bases and J 3 bases; nucleotides not matched to a gene: 5. The CDR3 spans 13 residues. This CDR3 reads CASLGQEEETQYF. The sequenced part of the CDR3 DNA is TGTGCCAGTTTGGGACAGGAAGAAGAGACC.

This clone has at least ten counts. Read coverage stops 3 residues before the CDR3 terminus; the germline J gene supplies the remainder. The V call is TRBV20-1, the J call TRBJ2-6; D gene ambiguous. Trimming pared 1 base from V and 2 bases from J, leaving 9 bases between. Germline V CDR1 and CDR2: DFQATT, SNEGSKA (reference sequence). The CDR3 sequence is 15 residues long. Here the CDR3 reads CSARAGGPGANVLTF. The sequenced CDR3 bases are TGCAGTGCTAGAGCCGGCGGTCCTGGGGCCAACGTC.

This clone was found many times. The read ends 3 residues shy of where the CDR3 ends; the end is completed using the germline J gene. The J gene is TRBJ2-3, the V gene TRBV20-1; a weak D match, TRBD2 (6 bases). V was pared by 1 base and J by 0 bases, with 14 bases between. This CDR3 contains 16 residues. CDR1 DFQATT and CDR2 SNEGSKA come from the germline V gene (reference sequence). CDR3 sequence: CSARAPSSDSTDTQYF. The DNA read from the CDR3 is TGCAGTGCTAGAGCCCCGTCTAGCGACAGCACAGATACG.

This clone was recorded many times. The read finishes 3 residues shy of the CDR3 end, and the germline J gene is used to complete it. V gene TRBV20-1 combines with J gene TRBJ2-1, with 8 bases lining up with TRBD2. CDR1 is DFQATT, CDR2 SNEGSKA, per germline (reference sequence). Trimming at V came to 5 bases and at J to 3 bases, leaving 12 bases not matched to a gene. This CDR3 is built from 16 residues. The part of the CDR3 DNA that was read is TGCAGTGCTGGAAGCGGGAGATGGATTGGCTACAATGAG. It is translated as CSAGSGRWIGYNE. The complete CDR3 protein is CSAGSGRWIGYNEQFF.

This clone was detected many times. The CDR3 bases that were read are TGTGCCAGCAATTTAGACAAGAACACTGAA. Amino acids: CASNLDKNTE. Given in full, the CDR3 is CASNLDKNTEAFF. V gene TRBV2 combines with J gene TRBJ1-1; no definite D call. The read is 3 residues too short to cover the CDR3 end, so that end is filled in from the germline J gene. The CDR3 spans 13 residues. V was shortened by 7 bases and J by 1 base, with 10 bases between the two germline ends. CDR1 and CDR2 from the germline V gene are SNHLY and FYNNEI.

This clone has only a few counts. The read falls 3 residues short of the CDR3 end, and the missing part is taken from the germline J gene. V is TRBV7-2 and J is TRBJ1-2, with D perhaps TRBD1 (5 bases). Germline CDR1 reads SGHTA; CDR2 reads FQGNSA. This CDR3 is built from 13 residues. CDR3 protein: CASSLAWSDIYTF. The sequenced part of the CDR3 DNA is TGTGCCAGCAGCTTAGCGTGGTCGGACATC.

This clone was detected only a few times. The missing CDR3 end, 3 residues past where the read stops, is filled in from the germline J gene. J is TRBJ2-4 and V is TRBV30, with a possible D match to TRBD2 (9 bases). This CDR3 region has 15 residues. Germline V gives CDR1 GTSNPN, CDR2 SVGIG (reference sequence). The DNA read from the CDR3 is TGTGCCTGGAGTGTACTGCAGGGGGCGACTAGCGGT. It specifies CAWSVLQGATSG. The entire CDR3 reads CAWSVLQGATSGQYF.

This clone was seen many times. The CDR3 extends 3 residues past the end of the read, so its final part is completed from the germline J gene. The V call is TRBV18, the J call TRBJ1-2; 7 bases agree with TRBD1. The germline gives CDR1 KGHSH, CDR2 LQKENI. The CDR3 spans 14 residues. The CDR3 is CASSPTGFTRGYTF. The sequenced part of the CDR3 DNA is TGTGCCAGCTCACCGACAGGGTTTACCCGGGGC. Based on the CDR3 plus reference TRBV18 and TRBJ1-2, the full variable domain is NAGVMQNPRHLVRRRGQEARLRCSPMKGHSHVYWYRQLPEEGLKFMVYLQKENIIDESGMPKERFSAEFPKEGPSILRIQQVVRGDSAAYFCASSPTGFTRGYTFGSGTRLTVV.

This clone came up many times. The read finishes 3 residues shy of the CDR3 end, and the germline J gene is used to complete it. This CDR3 is also generated by other DNA sequences in the sample. The rearrangement links TRBV2 to TRBJ1-3, with 7 nucleotides matching TRBD1. Trimming removed 4 bases from V and 8 bases from J; junction bases left unmatched: 14. Germline V gene data show CDR1 as SNHLY and CDR2 as FYNNEI. The CDR3 totals 16 residues. CDR3 DNA (partial): TGTGCCAGCAGTGCTTTGGGACAGCCGCTTGGGGACACC. Translating gives CASSALGQPLGDT. The complete CDR3 sequence is CASSALGQPLGDTIYF.

This clone was counted only a few times. The sequenced fragment ends 3 residues before the CDR3 boundary, so the rest is inferred from the germline J gene. The chain links TRBV6-1 to TRBJ1-1, with 10 bases lining up with TRBD1. This CDR3 is 15 amino acids long. Germline CDR1 reads MNHNS; CDR2 reads SASEGT. CDR3 DNA, as far as it was read: TGTGCCAGCAGTGGGTCGAGGGACAGGGGTATCGAG. Protein product: CASSGSRDRGIE. The CDR3 as a whole reads CASSGSRDRGIEAFF.

Worth noting for this clone: The read is 3 residues too short to cover the CDR3 end, so that end is filled in from the germline J gene. The V call is TRBV19, the J call TRBJ1-2; 9 bases map to TRBD1. CDR3 length: 13 amino acids. V shed 9 bases and J 5 bases; nucleotides not matched to a gene: 7. Germline values: CDR1 LNHDA, CDR2 SQIVND (reference sequence). The sequenced CDR3 bases are TGTGCCAGCCACAGGGGGCTAGGGTATGGC. Translation: CASHRGLGYG. The entire CDR3 is CASHRGLGYGYTF.

This clone appeared many times. The CDR3 extends 3 residues past the end of the read, so its final part is completed from the germline J gene. The V gene is TRBV7-9, the J gene TRBJ1-5, with D possibly TRBD1 on 6 matching bases. This CDR3 region has 15 residues. V lost 4 bases and J lost 3, with 13 bases in between. From germline, CDR1 is SEHNR and CDR2 FQNEAQ (reference sequence). The covered CDR3 bases are TGTGCCAGCAGCTCCAATGACAGGAACAATCAGCCC. It translates to CASSSNDRNNQP. The whole CDR3 protein reads CASSSNDRNNQPQHF.

In its sample, this clone was seen many times. The read falls 3 residues short of the CDR3 end, and the missing part is taken from the germline J gene. The chain employs TRBV10-1 and TRBJ2-2; the match to TRBD2 covers 8 bases. The junction had 12 bases not matched to a gene; V was cut back by 2 bases and J by 10 bases. CDR1 WNHNN and CDR2 SYGVQD come from the germline V gene (reference sequence). CDR3 length equals 16 residues. The CDR3 loop is CASSEEGGGKPVELFF. The sequenced part of the CDR3 DNA is TGCGCCAGCAGTGAGGAGGGCGGGGGGAAACCGGTGGAG.